Presented here are 18 T cell receptor beta chains from one specimen sequenced in a study of blood T cells in healthy people across ages. Through a sample-barcoded 5' primer and a J-beta primer mix, a second PCR was run for about 6 to 11 cycles. TCRdb reprocessed the 5' RACE reads via MiXCR and lists one record per CDR3 protein. The top ten hold 2.1% of the sample, which has about 1.8 million distinct CDR3 sequences, roughly 52% seen once. Material for sequencing was blood. The receptors stem from a woman in her 40s in good health.

This clonotype was detected a few times. This chain joins TRBV20-1 and TRBJ2-1; D ambiguous. Trimming cost V 5 bases and J 8 bases, with 19 bases left between them. This CDR3 comprises 14 residues. Germline V gene lookup returns CDR1 DFQATT and CDR2 SNEGSKA (reference sequence). The CDR3 region is CSAGRGVGWDEQFF. The CDR3 DNA reads TGCAGTGCTGGCCGCGGCGTGGGCTGGGATGAGCAGTTCTTC.

This clonotype was counted only a few times. The genes are TRBV6-2 or TRBV6-3 and TRBJ2-5; 7 nucleotides align to TRBD2. This CDR3 spans 16 amino acids. The trim removed 2 bases at V and 1 base at J, leaving 7 bases unmatched. Germline V gene lookup returns CDR1 MNHEY and CDR2 SVGEGT. DNA for the CDR3: TGTGCCAGCAGTTACGGGATCGGGGGGACCCAAGAGACCCAGTACTTC. Its protein product is CASSYGIGGTQETQYF.

CDR3 sequence: CASIPLAGGSGANVLTF. For the CDR3, the DNA is TGTGCCAGCATCCCGCTAGCGGGGGGGTCTGGGGCCAACGTCCTGACTTTC. The chain has TRBV12-3 or TRBV12-4 and TRBJ2-6, with TRBD2 matching over 12 bases. This CDR3 spans 17 amino acids. J was trimmed by 1 base and V by 7 bases; bases with no gene match: 5.

This clonotype was seen a single time. One end of the junction does not line up with germline, which may come from a read error. This chain uses TRBV7-2 with TRBJ2-5; TRBD2 matches 8 bases. Germline V gene lookup returns CDR1 SGHTA and CDR2 FQGNSA. The CDR3 consists of 16 residues. CDR3 in amino acids: CVSSLAAGGNQETQYF. CDR3 coding DNA: TGTGTCAGCAGCCTTGCGGCGGGGGGCAACCAAGAGACCCAGTACTTC.

This clonotype was found a few times. The chain combines TRBV24-1 with TRBJ2-3; D unresolved. Germline V gene lookup returns CDR1 KGHDR and CDR2 SFDVKD. The CDR3 spans 12 residues. The V end lost 1 base, the J end lost 3 bases, and 1 base lay between the germline ends. The CDR3 DNA sequence: TGTGCCACCAGTGATTTTACAGATACGCAGTATTTT. Protein product: CATSDFTDTQYF.

This chain uses TRBV6-1 with TRBJ2-3, with 12 bases fitting TRBD2. Germline V gene data show CDR1 as MNHNS and CDR2 as SASEGT. The CDR3 extends over 20 amino acids. V was pared by 5 bases and J by 0 bases, with 15 bases of the junction left unmatched. The CDR3 coding sequence is TGTGCCAGCAGTCTTACACTAGCGGGGGGCCAGATCGCTAGCACAGATACGCAGTATTTT. Its translation: CASSLTLAGGQIASTDTQYF.

The V call is TRBV11-2, the J call TRBJ2-1; D may be TRBD1 (5 bases). Trimming cost V 5 bases and J 3 bases, with 11 bases left between them. The CDR3 is 14 amino acids. Germline V gives CDR1 SGHAT, CDR2 FQNNGV. CDR3 nucleotide sequence: TGTGCCAGCAGCCCCTCCGGACACTACAATGAGCAGTTCTTC. Translated, it gives CASSPSGHYNEQFF.

This clonotype is a singleton in its sample. The V call is TRBV6-6, the J call TRBJ2-3; D remains unclear. Per the germline V gene, CDR1 is MNHNY and CDR2 is SVGAGI (reference sequence). The CDR3 consists of 14 residues. Trimming shortened V by 6 bases and J by 5 bases, and 15 bases separated the two germline ends. For the CDR3, the DNA is TGTGCCAGCAGCCCCACCTCTAGTGAAGATACGCAGTATTTT. Encoded protein: CASSPTSSEDTQYF.

This sequence joins TRBV20-1 and TRBJ1-1; TRBD1 aligns across 8 bases. CDR3 length equals 14 residues. From germline, CDR1 is DFQATT and CDR2 SNEGSKA (reference sequence). Germline trimming cut 3 bases from V and 1 base from J; bases unmatched to any gene: 4. The CDR3 loop reads CSARRGQGNTEAFF. CDR3 bases: TGCAGTGCTAGGCGAGGACAGGGGAACACTGAAGCTTTCTTT.

This clonotype was detected only a few times. The rearrangement uses TRBV7-8 and TRBJ1-2, with 8 bases aligning to TRBD1. This CDR3 region has 13 residues. Trimming cost V 11 bases and J 8 bases; bases outside gene matches: 13. Germline V gene sequence: CDR1 SGHVS, CDR2 FQNEAQ. DNA for the CDR3: TGTGCCGGGGCCGCCCAGGGGGCAGAAGGCTACACCTTC. Translating it yields CAGAAQGAEGYTF.

The table lists this clonotype with a few counts. The V and J genes are TRBV20-1 and TRBJ1-4; possible D gene TRBD1, 6 bases. The V and J ends lost 0 bases and 11 bases respectively, with 13 bases between them. CDR1 and CDR2 (germline): DFQATT, SNEGSKA (reference sequence). This CDR3 is 13 amino acids long. CDR3: CSARDGRQGKLFF. CDR3 coding DNA: TGCAGTGCTAGAGATGGGAGGCAGGGGAAACTGTTTTTT.

Turning to this clonotype: Compared with germline, one end of the junction differs, possibly owing to a read error. V usage is TRBV6-5 and J usage is TRBJ1-4, with a tentative D call TRBD1 (6 bases). CDR3 size: 15 residues. CDR1 is MNHEY, CDR2 SVGAGI, per germline. The CDR3 nucleotides are TGTGCCAGCAGTTTACAGGGTCCAACTAATGAAAAACTATTTTTT. This sequence encodes CASSLQGPTNEKLFF.

In this sample, this clonotype turned up a few times. V and J are TRBV28 and TRBJ2-7; 8 nucleotides agree with TRBD1. The length of the CDR3 is 22 residues. Germline lookup yields CDR1 MDHEN and CDR2 SYDVKM. Trimming at V came to 2 bases and at J to 3 bases, leaving 27 bases not matched to a gene. CDR3 in amino acids: CASSLIRGQVIFAPYHDYEQYF. DNA for the CDR3: TGTGCCAGCAGTTTAATCAGGGGACAGGTAATCTTCGCCCCCTACCACGACTACGAGCAGTACTTC.

Turning to this clonotype: The junction and the germline gene differ at one end; a read error may be behind it. The rearrangement joins TRBV6-5 to TRBJ1-2, with 9 bases that match TRBD1. Germline assignment: CDR1 MNHEY and CDR2 SVGAGI. This CDR3 has 15 residues. The chain's CDR3 is CARSAPGTGFYGYTF. CDR3 nucleotide sequence: TGTGCCCGCAGTGCCCCCGGGACAGGGTTCTATGGCTACACCTTC.

The chain recombines TRBV7-2 with TRBJ2-7, with D possibly being TRBD1 (5 bases). V lost 3 bases to trimming and J lost 4 bases, with 13 bases between them. This CDR3 contains 14 residues. Germline CDR1 and CDR2: SGHTA and FQGNSA. The CDR3 bases are TGTGCCAGCAGCTTCTCACAGGCGACATACGAGCAGTACTTC. This encodes CASSFSQATYEQYF.

The chain uses TRBV24-1 and TRBJ2-1, with 10 positions matching TRBD2. From germline, CDR1 is KGHDR and CDR2 SFDVKD. This CDR3 region has 17 residues. J lost 2 bases, V lost 0 bases, and 3 bases had no gene match. The CDR3 DNA reads TGTGCCACCAGTGATTTGGGTAGCGGGGGGACCTACAATGAGCAGTTCTTC. Its protein product is CATSDLGSGGTYNEQFF.

This clonotype was seen only a few times. This chain connects TRBV25-1 to TRBJ2-7; D perhaps matches TRBD1 (6 bases). The J call may be mistaken, given a closer DNA end match to TRBJ2-5. Germline assignment: CDR1 MGHDK and CDR2 SYGVNS. The CDR3 runs to 13 residues. The DNA for the CDR3 is TGTGCCAGCAGGGAGACAGGTGGGGAGACCCAGTACTTC. It is translated as CASRETGGETQYF.

As for this clonotype: This may come from a read error, since a much larger clone is one base off. This chain links TRBV20-1 with TRBJ2-1, with 7 bases matching TRBD2. The better agreement between TRBJ2-7 and the DNA end casts doubt on the J call. Germline V gene data show CDR1 as DFQATT and CDR2 as SNEGSKA (reference sequence). The CDR3 runs to 16 residues. CDR3 sequence reads: CSARVAGGGFYNEQYF. The CDR3 DNA reads TGCAGTGCTAGAGTGGCCGGCGGGGGTTTCTACAATGAGCAGTACTTC.